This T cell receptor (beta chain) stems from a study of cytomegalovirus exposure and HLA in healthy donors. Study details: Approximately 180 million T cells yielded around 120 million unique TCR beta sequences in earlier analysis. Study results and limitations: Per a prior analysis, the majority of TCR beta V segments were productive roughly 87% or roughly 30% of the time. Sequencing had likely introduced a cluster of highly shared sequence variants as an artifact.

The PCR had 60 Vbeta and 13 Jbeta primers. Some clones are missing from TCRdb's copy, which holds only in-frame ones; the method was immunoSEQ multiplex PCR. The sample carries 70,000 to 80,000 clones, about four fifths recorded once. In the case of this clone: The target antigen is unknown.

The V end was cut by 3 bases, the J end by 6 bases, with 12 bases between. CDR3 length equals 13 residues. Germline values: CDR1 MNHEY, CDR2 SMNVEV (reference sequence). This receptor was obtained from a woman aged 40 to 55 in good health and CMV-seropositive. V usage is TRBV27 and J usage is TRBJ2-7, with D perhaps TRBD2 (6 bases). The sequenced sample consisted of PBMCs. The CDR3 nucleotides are TGTGCCAGCAGTTTTGGAGGGGCGGGCGAGCAGTACTTC. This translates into CASSFGGAGEQYF.